The 26 T cell receptor beta chains listed next were all sequenced from one sample in a study of molecular identifiers for immune sequencing clone quantification. TCRdb independently ran MiXCR on the PCR reads; one entry per CDR3 protein. This sample has 60,000 to 70,000 distinct CDR3 sequences, with around a fifth found just once. The material sequenced was naive CD8+ T cells from blood, with Jurkat cell RNA spiked in. Documented subset: FACS-sorted CD8+CD4-CCR7+CD45RA+ naive T cells. These receptors were collected from a human donor in good health. Some libraries in this study had Jurkat cell RNA spiked in.

As to this clonotype: A much larger clonotype is one base distant, so this may be a read error. V is TRBV6-5 and J is TRBJ2-1; 8 bases align to TRBD2. Trimming removed 5 bases from V and 4 bases from J; junction bases left unmatched: 13. From germline, CDR1 is MNHEY and CDR2 SVGAGI. This CDR3 is 17 amino acids long. The CDR3 here is CASSHYPGLAGYNEQFF. The CDR3 nucleotides read TGTGCCAGCAGTCACTACCCCGGACTAGCAGGGTACAATGAGCAGTTCTTC.

The gene calls are TRBV6-5 and TRBJ2-7, with D hard to call. Trimming removed 0 bases at V and 6 bases at J, with 9 bases between. The CDR3 is 13 amino acids. Per the germline V gene, CDR1 is MNHEY and CDR2 is SVGAGI. CDR3 DNA sequence: TGTGCCAGCAGTTACTCGATTTTCCGCGAGCAGTACTTC. This sequence encodes CASSYSIFREQYF.

This clonotype was recorded many times. V gene TRBV20-1 combines with J gene TRBJ1-1, with a possible D match to TRBD1 (6 bases). V lost 5 bases, J lost 7 bases, and 14 bases lay in between. The CDR3 is 12 amino acids. In germline, CDR1 is DFQATT, CDR2 SNEGSKA (reference sequence). The CDR3 nucleotides read TGCAGTGCTCCGACAGGACGTATTGAAGCTTTCTTT. Its translation: CSAPTGRIEAFF.

This rearrangement joins TRBV27 to TRBJ2-1, with 10 bases fitting TRBD2. The CDR3 has 15 residues. Germline assignment: CDR1 MNHEY and CDR2 SMNVEV (reference sequence). J gave up 2 bases and V 5 bases, and 3 bases lay outside the gene matches. CDR3 nucleotides: TGTGCCAGCAGTCAAGGACTAGCGGCCTACAATGAGCAGTTCTTC. Translation gives CASSQGLAAYNEQFF.

This clonotype has only a few counts. A much larger clone sits a single nucleotide away, making a read error possible. The chain uses TRBV5-1 and TRBJ1-1, with D possibly matching TRBD1 (5 bases). This CDR3 spans 15 amino acids. The V gene lost 1 base and the J gene lost 4 bases, with 14 bases spanning the gap. Germline V gene data show CDR1 as SGHRS and CDR2 as YFSETQ. CDR3 sequence reads: CASSLKFRGGTEAFF. In nucleotides, the CDR3 is TGCGCCAGCAGCTTGAAGTTTCGGGGCGGCACTGAAGCTTTCTTT.

This clonotype was seen repeatedly, ten times or more. V is TRBV12-3 or TRBV12-4 and J is TRBJ2-7; D is unresolved. Trimming removed 5 bases from V and 4 bases from J, with 9 bases in between. This CDR3 has 12 residues. CDR3 amino acids: CASSPTEYEQYF. In DNA form, the CDR3 reads TGTGCCAGCAGTCCAACAGAGTACGAGCAGTACTTC.

The chain links TRBV7-9 to TRBJ2-7; TRBD2 is a possible D gene (6 bases). CDR1 is SEHNR, CDR2 FQNEAQ, per germline (reference sequence). V was clipped by 11 bases and J by 3 bases, with 14 bases between them. This CDR3 region has 12 residues. The CDR3 here is CAGGTPDYEQYF. As DNA, the CDR3 is TGTGCCGGAGGGACCCCGGACTACGAGCAGTACTTC.

In this sample, this clonotype turned up many times. The genes are TRBV7-2 and TRBJ2-4; 10 bases match TRBD2. Germline values: CDR1 SGHTA, CDR2 FQGNSA. This CDR3 comprises 16 residues. J gave up 7 bases and V 1 base, and 7 bases lay outside the gene matches. CDR3 protein: CASSLVPSGSFNIQYF. The CDR3 DNA sequence: TGTGCCAGCAGCTTAGTTCCTAGCGGGAGTTTTAACATTCAGTACTTC.

This clonotype was found many times. This chain links TRBV4-1 with TRBJ2-7; 8 bases line up with TRBD2. Germline assignment: CDR1 MGHRA and CDR2 YSYEKL. This CDR3 has 15 amino acids. The V and J ends lost 2 bases and 4 bases, in that order; junction bases with no gene match: 7. The CDR3 DNA follows: TGCGCCAGCAGCCAAAGGTTGGCGGGAGGTTACGAGCAGTACTTC. Its translation: CASSQRLAGGYEQYF.

Concerning this clonotype: A much larger clone lies one base from this, so it may be a read error. Since no conserved phenylalanine or tryptophan closes the CDR3, a read error is the likely cause. The V and J genes are TRBV20-1 and TRBJ2-7; D possibly uses TRBD1 or TRBD2 (5 bases each). There are 16 residues in the CDR3. V lost 3 bases to trimming and J lost 0 bases, with 18 bases between them. The V gene's germline CDR1 is DFQATT and CDR2 SNEGSKA (reference sequence). This CDR3 is CSARSPGAVSSYEQYL. DNA of the CDR3: TGCAGTGCTAGGTCCCCCGGGGCAGTAAGCTCCTACGAGCAGTACCTC.

The sample holds many counts of this clonotype. The rearrangement joins TRBV27 to TRBJ2-2; D gene ambiguous. This CDR3 is 15 amino acids long. Germline loops: CDR1 MNHEY, CDR2 SMNVEV (reference sequence). Trimming pared 7 bases from V and 1 base from J, leaving 13 bases between. The CDR3 DNA sequence: TGTGCCAGCAAGACCCATCGAATGAACACCGGGGAGCTGTTTTTT. This encodes CASKTHRMNTGELFF.

The chain couples TRBV11-2 to TRBJ2-7, with D maybe TRBD2 (6 bases). This CDR3 has 15 residues. Germline loops: CDR1 SGHAT, CDR2 FQNNGV. V was cut by 3 bases and J by 3 bases, with 15 bases left in between. CDR3 sequence (DNA): TGTGCCAGCAGCTTCTTTAGCGGTCCAAGCTACGAGCAGTACTTC. As protein: CASSFFSGPSYEQYF.

This clonotype has a count of ten or more. The genes are TRBV4-1 and TRBJ1-5, with D possibly matching TRBD1 (5 bases). Trimming pared 1 base from V and 2 bases from J, leaving 12 bases between. The CDR3 is 16 residues long. Looked up from germline, CDR1 is MGHRA and CDR2 is YSYEKL. In DNA form, the CDR3 reads TGCGCCAGCAGCCAAGGTCGAGGAGGGGGCAATCAGCCCCAGCATTTT. This codes for CASSQGRGGGNQPQHF.

This rearrangement joins TRBV24-1 to TRBJ2-2; 10 bases agree with TRBD1. The CDR3 runs 16 residues. Trimming removed 0 bases from V and 5 bases from J; junction bases left unmatched: 2. Germline V gene data show CDR1 as KGHDR and CDR2 as SFDVKD. The CDR3 loop is CATSDLDRGQTGELFF. As DNA, the CDR3 is TGTGCCACCAGTGATTTGGACAGGGGGCAAACCGGGGAGCTGTTTTTT.

This clonotype was seen repeatedly, ten times or more. J is TRBJ1-1 and V is TRBV6-6; TRBD1 matches 10 bases. Germline V CDR1 and CDR2: MNHNY, SVGAGI (reference sequence). With 6 bases clipped from V and 3 bases from J, the junction kept 19 bases outside the gene matches. This CDR3 has 19 amino acids. CDR3 in DNA: TGTGCCAGCAGAAACACACTCCTAGGGACAGGGGTATCGTACACTGAAGCTTTCTTT. This gives the protein CASRNTLLGTGVSYTEAFF.

The chain has TRBV11-2 and TRBJ1-5; D possibly corresponds to TRBD1 (6 bases). The V gene's germline CDR1 is SGHAT and CDR2 FQNNGV. This CDR3 has 14 residues. Trimming took 5 bases from V and 6 from J, leaving 14 bases between them. DNA of the CDR3: TGTGCCAGCAGCGGTACTGAGGGGGGTCAGCCCCAGCATTTT. Its protein product is CASSGTEGGQPQHF.

The rearrangement links TRBV19 to TRBJ1-5, with D uncertain. The CDR3 contains 12 residues. Germline-derived CDR1 and CDR2 are LNHDA and SQIVND (reference sequence). V was trimmed by 6 bases and J by 5 bases, leaving 8 bases between them. Written as DNA, the CDR3 is TGTGCCAGTAGGGGAGAGGATCAGCCCCAGCATTTT. This translates into CASRGEDQPQHF.

With respect to this clonotype: With a much larger clone just one base away, this may be a read error. The V call is TRBV3-1, the J call TRBJ2-2, with D perhaps being TRBD1 or TRBD2 (7 bases each). Deletions cut 0 bases from V and 1 base from J, with 12 bases between. CDR3 size: 17 residues. The V gene's germline CDR1 is LGHDT and CDR2 YNNKEL (reference sequence). The CDR3 nucleotides are TGTGCCAGCAGCCAAGAAGGGGGCGGGGGGAACACCGGGGAGCTGTTTTTT. Its protein is CASSQEGGGGNTGELFF.

About this clonotype: A much larger clone is a single base away; this may be a read error. The V and J genes are TRBV3-1 and TRBJ1-1; D call uncertain. CDR3 size: 13 residues. Germline lookup yields CDR1 LGHDT and CDR2 YNNKEL (reference sequence). CDR3 DNA: TGTACCAGCAGCCAAGCCGGGAACACTGAAGCCTTCTTT. Its translation is CTSSQAGNTEAFF.

This clonotype was observed at least ten times. The chain links TRBV12-5 to TRBJ2-2; D ambiguous. The CDR3 has 14 amino acids. Trimming shortened V by 0 bases and J by 4 bases, and 6 bases separated the two germline ends. CDR1 and CDR2 from the germline V gene are LGHNT and FRNRAP. CDR3 region: CASGLVIITGELFF. The DNA of the CDR3 is TGTGCTAGTGGTTTGGTTATCATCACCGGGGAGCTGTTTTTT.

This clonotype has at least ten counts. The J gene is TRBJ2-3, the V gene TRBV6-1, with TRBD2 matching over 11 bases. The germline V gene encodes CDR1 MNHNS and CDR2 SASEGT. V dropped 10 bases and J dropped 5; count of bases not matched to a gene: 11. This CDR3 region has 15 residues. CDR3 nucleotides: TGTGCCAACCAACCCACTAGCGGGAGTCGAGATACGCAGTATTTT. Translated, it gives CANQPTSGSRDTQYF.

This clonotype was seen a handful of times. The chain recombines TRBV2 with TRBJ1-1; tentative D call: TRBD1 (6 bases). V was shortened by 10 bases and J by 1 base, with 13 bases between the two germline ends. The germline V gene has CDR1 SNHLY and CDR2 FYNNEI. The CDR3 runs to 13 residues. The CDR3 DNA reads as TGTGCCACCGGGGACACTTCGAACACTGAAGCTTTCTTT. Protein product: CATGDTSNTEAFF.

This clonotype was detected ten times or more. This chain links TRBV6-2 or TRBV6-3 with TRBJ1-1, with D tentatively TRBD1 (5 bases). The CDR3 sequence is 14 residues long. Germline values: CDR1 MNHEY, CDR2 SVGEGT. Deletions cut 7 bases from V and 4 bases from J, with 16 bases between. CDR3 in DNA: TGTGCCAGCACCGAGCAGGGAGGGGTCACTGAAGCTTTCTTT. This codes for CASTEQGGVTEAFF.

The rearrangement joins TRBV13 to TRBJ2-1; D is unresolved. The V gene's germline CDR1 is PRHDT and CDR2 FYEKMQ (reference sequence). With 5 bases removed from V and 0 bases from J, the gap between germline ends came to 17 bases. The CDR3 covers 17 residues. CDR3 coding DNA: TGTGCCAGCAGCACAACCTCCGGACCTAGCTCCTACAATGAGCAGTTCTTC. It specifies CASSTTSGPSSYNEQFF.

This clonotype was detected ten times or more. This sequence joins TRBV19 and TRBJ2-7; possible D gene TRBD2, 5 bases. Germline CDR1 and CDR2: LNHDA and SQIVND (reference sequence). This CDR3 region has 14 residues. Between the trimmed V and J ends, which lost 3 bases and 3 bases, there was a span of 12 bases. CDR3 bases: TGTGCCAGTAGTATTGGTGGGAGAGGCTACGAGCAGTACTTC. The encoded protein is CASSIGGRGYEQYF. The full variable domain, completed using reference TRBV19 and TRBJ2-7, is DGGITQSPKYLFRKEGQNVTLSCEQNLNHDAMYWYRQDPGQGLRLIYYSQIVNDFQKGDIAEGYSVSREKKESFPLTVTSAQKNPTAFYLCASSIGGRGYEQYFGPGTRLTVT.

This clonotype was seen ten or more times. This chain uses TRBV7-2 with TRBJ1-2; D is uncertain. In germline, CDR1 is SGHTA, CDR2 FQGNSA. The CDR3 totals 15 residues. V was trimmed by 6 bases and J by 1 base, leaving 15 bases between them. The CDR3 region has the DNA TGTGCCAGCAGACCAGCCCCATGGGGTAACTATGGCTACACCTTC. Its translation is CASRPAPWGNYGYTF.